This T cell receptor (beta chain) was obtained from a study of low-dose radiotherapy and immunotherapy resistance in tumors. The time point was: before trial treatment. In this sample, this clonotype turned up many times. First-strand cDNA used TRAV- and TRBV-specific primers, covering alpha and beta chains. The TCRs were subjected to amplification over around 19 PCR cycles employing a constant-region primer in conjunction with a V-primer adapter. TCRdb fed the reads into MiXCR, producing one record per CDR3 protein. The sample has 60,000 to 75,000 distinct CDR3 sequences; around a quarter are singletons. The germline V and J ends were trimmed by 0 bases and 6 bases, with 8 bases remaining between them. CDR3 length: 14 residues. Germline assignment: CDR1 SGHNT and CDR2 YENEEA.

This chain links TRBV11-3 with TRBJ2-2, with a tentative D call TRBD2 (6 bases). The TCR sequence derives from a male donor with rectosigmoid adenocarcinoma. The starting material was PBMCs, obtained before treatment. The CDR3 bases are TGTGCCAGCAGCTTAGACAGGGACTCCGGGGAGCTGTTTTTT. Translation gives CASSLDRDSGELFF.